This T cell receptor beta chain emerged from a study of blood T cell repertoires in COVID-19 (dated by TCRdb to the early 2020s). At the level of the whole study: The collaborator samples originated in the United States, Italy and Spain and spanned the acute and convalescent phases of COVID-19. The material from the prospective study consisted of cDNA or gDNA derived from T cells, B-cell-depleted T cells, or PBMCs. The dataset comprised deeply sampled blood TCRbeta repertoires from subjects exposed to, actively infected with, or recovered from COVID-19. The repertoires were released in a freely available public database meant as a resource for research on the immune response to SARS-CoV-2. The samples were drawn from two sources: the first 160 participants of the ongoing ImmuneRACE study, and 1,254 subjects contributed by 6 global collaborators. Sample metadata almost always included a de-identified subject ID, COVID-19 status, age in years and sex. Where available, HLA class I and class II types were taken from metadata supplied by the sample provider and were not determined by assay-based typing.

Including the terminal cysteine and phenylalanine, the CDR3 comprises 14 residues. Here the CDR3 DNA is all that survives: 42 bases in frame from base 1. From the germline V gene, CDR1 is MNHEY and CDR2 is SVGAGI. V is cut back by 6 bases and J by 5 bases, with 2 bases in the junction unmatched. TCRbeta CDR3 regions were amplified from genomic DNA using the immunoSEQ Assay, a bias-controlled multiplex PCR. Turning to the authors' computational methods: The number of nucleated cells in each sample was estimated from the amplification of reference gene primers within the assay. To quantify the absolute abundance of each unique TCRbeta CDR3 rearrangement, sequence reads were collapsed and filtered. For each sample, productive Simpson clonality was calculated as the square root of Simpson's diversity index across productive rearrangements. This immuneACCESS table, as held by TCRdb, lists in-frame sequences with V and J called but not all clones. Of the missing ones, under half trace to an unresolved V gene in checked studies; the others have no known cause. V, J and clone size reflect that table, while D and trimming were determined from the DNA. Counted in this sample were more than 200,000 clones; 85% to 90% of them appeared once. The ten largest clones capture approximately 1.6% of the sample.

General study outcomes and caveats: The amount of clinical and demographic metadata varied by source and participant and was provided uncurated.

This clone occurred once. What antigen it recognizes has not been identified. There are no base qualities to consult, and no much larger clone falls within one base. In the prospective study, participants were about 18 to 95 years old, resided in fewer than 25 geographic areas of the United States, and were enrolled through a virtual design. In the prospective study, participants were assigned to cohorts based on the clinical history participants reported in a screening survey and a study questionnaire. ImmuneRACE Cohort 3 recovered participants were defined by two consecutive negative NP/OP PCR tests, healthcare professional clearance, or symptom resolution. Each participant in the prospective study had whole blood, serum and a nasopharyngeal or oropharyngeal swab collected by mobile phlebotomists. Additional blood draws and questionnaires over an approximately 2-month period could optionally be provided by prospective study participants. Before DNA extraction, prospective study blood samples were shipped either frozen or at room temperature.

The chain is made from TRBV6-5 and TRBJ2-2, and 11 junction bases match TRBD1. The receptor comes from a woman between 50 and 59 years old who had recovered from COVID-19. Source material: PBMCs or T cells enriched from blood (not recorded which). The sequenced DNA is TGTGCCAGCAGATGGGACAGGGGGACCGGGGAGCTGTTTTTT. It translates to CASRWDRGTGELFF.